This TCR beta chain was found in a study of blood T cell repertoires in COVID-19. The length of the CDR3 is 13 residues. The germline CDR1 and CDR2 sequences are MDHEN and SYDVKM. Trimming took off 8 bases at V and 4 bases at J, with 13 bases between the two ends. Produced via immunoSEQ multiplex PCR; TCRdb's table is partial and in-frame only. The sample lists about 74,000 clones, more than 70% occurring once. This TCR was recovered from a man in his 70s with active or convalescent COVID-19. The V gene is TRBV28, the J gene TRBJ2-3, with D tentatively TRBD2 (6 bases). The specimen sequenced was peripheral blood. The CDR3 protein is CASRSGGPDTQYF. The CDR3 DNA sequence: TGTGCCAGCCGGTCCGGAGGGCCAGATACGCAGTATTTT.